The source of this T cell receptor (beta chain) is a study of blood T cell repertoires in COVID-19. Study information: The United States, Italy and Spain were the sources of the acute and convalescent COVID-19 samples. Nucleic acid was either cDNA or gDNA, and it came from T cells, B-cell-depleted T cells, or PBMCs.

Source study methods: Scientists estimated how many nucleated cells there were by amplifying reference gene primers. Using immunoSEQ multiplex PCR, the repertoire was profiled, and TCRdb retains in-frame clones only, with some absent. V and J calls plus clone size are reproduced from that table; the DNA served to infer D and trimming. The sample lists roughly 180,000 clones, 75% to 80% occurring once. Germline V gives CDR1 LGHDT, CDR2 YNNKEL (reference sequence). V trimming: 3 bases; J trimming: 2 bases; junction bases outside the gene matches: 10. The CDR3 covers 16 residues. The chain combines TRBV3-1 (or the pseudogene TRBV3-2) with TRBJ2-7, with 7 positions matching TRBD1. The sequenced sample was peripheral blood. The clonotype originates from a woman between 45 and 65 years old with active or convalescent COVID-19. The CDR3 protein is CASSHYRGLVAYEQYF. The CDR3 coding sequence is TGTGCCAGCAGCCATTACAGGGGCCTCGTAGCCTACGAGCAGTACTTC.